This T cell receptor (beta chain) was recovered during a study of blood T cell dynamics during melanoma immunotherapy. Repertoires were generated with immunoSEQ multiplex PCR, while TCRdb's copy carries only in-frame clones and drops some. The sample includes 9,500 to 14,000 clones, roughly 87% of them seen just once. As to time point: week 3, after first cycle of checkpoint inhibitor. Sampling occurred pretreatment (T0) and at week 3 (W3), after cycle one of checkpoint blockade. The CDR3 extends over 14 amino acids. Germline CDR1 LNHDA, CDR2 SQIVND (reference sequence). The junction had 3 bases not matched to a gene; V was cut back by 3 bases and J by 3 bases.

The chain employs TRBV19 and TRBJ2-5, with TRBD1 matching over 8 bases. This clonotype was sampled from a human donor with melanoma. Material: blood, obtained from a patient treated with checkpoint blockade. For the CDR3, the DNA is TGTGCCAGTAGTATCCAGGGGGCCGAAGAGACCCAGTACTTC. Protein sequence: CASSIQGAEETQYF.